Given below is one TCR beta chain in context. The V gene's germline CDR1 is WNHNN and CDR2 SYGVQD (reference sequence). Trimming shortened V by 4 bases and J by 5 bases, and 15 bases separated the two germline ends. The CDR3 totals 15 residues. This specimen comes from a study of T cells after somatic rescue of genetic block. Sequenced by immunoSEQ multiplex PCR; TCRdb stores in-frame clones only, minus some. The data show about 68,000 clones, roughly 90% seen once. The J gene is TRBJ2-1, the V gene TRBV10-1; no definite D call. The material sequenced was peripheral blood mononuclear cells (PBMCs). This sequence originates from a man aged 35-49 years. This CDR3 reads CASSALSGGHNEQFF. In DNA form, the CDR3 reads TGCGCCAGCAGTGCCCTCTCGGGTGGCCACAATGAGCAGTTCTTC.